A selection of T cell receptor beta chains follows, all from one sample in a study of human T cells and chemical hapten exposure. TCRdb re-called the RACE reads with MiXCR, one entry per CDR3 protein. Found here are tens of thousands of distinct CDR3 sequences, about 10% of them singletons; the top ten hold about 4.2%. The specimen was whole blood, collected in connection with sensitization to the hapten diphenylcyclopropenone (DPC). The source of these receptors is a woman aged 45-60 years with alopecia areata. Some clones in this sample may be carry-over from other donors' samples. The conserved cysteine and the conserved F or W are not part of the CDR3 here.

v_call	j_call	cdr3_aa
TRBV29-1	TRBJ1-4	SVEVRNWQREGPNEKLF
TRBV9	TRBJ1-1	ASSVVGQGAGNTEAF
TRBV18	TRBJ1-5	ASSLRQGNSNQPQH
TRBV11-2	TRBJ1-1	ASSLRQLNTEAF
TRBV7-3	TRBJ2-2	ASSLPTNTGELF
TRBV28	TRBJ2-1	ASSSETSGSYNEQF
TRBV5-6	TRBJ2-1	ASSPSTGERPYNEQF
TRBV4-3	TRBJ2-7	ASSQDPVSQGGYEQY
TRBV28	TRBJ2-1	ASRQGRNNEQF
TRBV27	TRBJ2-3	ASSFADTQY
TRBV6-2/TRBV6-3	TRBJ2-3	ASSFGLAGSDTQY
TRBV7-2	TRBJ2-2	ASSPRRTGELF
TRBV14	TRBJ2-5	ASSLRIQETQY
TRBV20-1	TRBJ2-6	SARGGTALSGANVLT
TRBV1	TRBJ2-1	TSSQLYRGVRANNEQF
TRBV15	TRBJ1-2	ATSRDLGVGGYT
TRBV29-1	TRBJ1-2	SVEWFPYGYT
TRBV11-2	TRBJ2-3	ASSLQRSTDTQY
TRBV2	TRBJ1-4	ASTLSGLEKLF
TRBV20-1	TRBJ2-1	SAGDRGGNEQF
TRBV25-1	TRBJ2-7	ASSDGGPPREQY
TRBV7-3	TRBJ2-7	ASSFTPGQTYEQY
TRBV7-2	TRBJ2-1	ASSLARYNEQF
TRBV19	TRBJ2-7	ASSIGGYNSYEQY
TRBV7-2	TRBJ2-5	ASSPLKSMRETQY
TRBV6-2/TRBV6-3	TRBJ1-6	ASSYFSSYNSPLH
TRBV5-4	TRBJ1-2	ASSTSASKVYGYT
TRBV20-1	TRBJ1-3	SASPSRAGNTIY
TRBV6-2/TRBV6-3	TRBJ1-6	ASSYGGSYNSPLH
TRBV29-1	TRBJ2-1	SVPLPGQGLVQF
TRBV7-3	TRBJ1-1	ASSDQQNTEAF
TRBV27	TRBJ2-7	ASSLAGTGVFYEQY
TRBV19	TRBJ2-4	ASMRQGAGNIQY
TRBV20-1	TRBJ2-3	SASTPPVDTQY
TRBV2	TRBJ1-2	ASSDTGGSYGYT